The 32 T cell receptor beta chains presented below share a single source sample, sequenced in a study of blood T cell repertoires in COVID-19. Measured with immunoSEQ multiplex PCR; TCRdb has only the in-frame clones, and not every one. The sample has 140,000 to 150,000 clones, over 70% seen once; the top ten hold roughly 1.5%. The sequencing input was peripheral blood. The receptor source for this set is a woman aged 45-65 years with acute or convalescent COVID-19.

The V gene is TRBV6-6, the J gene TRBJ1-5, with unresolved D. CDR3 size: 14 residues. V shed 8 bases and J shed 0 bases, with 11 bases lying between them. Germline loops: CDR1 MNHNY, CDR2 SVGAGI (reference sequence). CDR3 residues: CASAESYSNQPQHF. The CDR3 nucleotides read TGTGCCAGCGCTGAATCCTATAGCAATCAGCCCCAGCATTTT.

The chain combines TRBV4-2 with TRBJ1-1, with D perhaps matching TRBD1 (6 bases). Trimming took 0 bases from V and 5 from J, leaving 13 bases between them. The CDR3 covers 15 residues. CDR1 and CDR2 from the germline V gene are LGHNA and YNFKEQ. CDR3 residues: CASSQDIGTKTEAFF. The CDR3 DNA reads as TGTGCCAGCAGCCAAGATATCGGGACAAAAACTGAAGCTTTCTTT.

This chain's CDR3 is CATYRGATSPNEQFF. The CDR3 nucleotides read TGTGCCACCTACCGGGGTGCTACAAGTCCCAATGAGCAGTTCTTC. This chain joins TRBV6-5 and TRBJ2-1; TRBD2 might be the D (5 bases). This CDR3 comprises 15 residues. Germline CDR1 reads MNHEY; CDR2 reads SVGAGI. Trimming took off 10 bases at V and 6 bases at J, with 22 bases between the two ends.

The chain joins TRBV6-4 to TRBJ1-2; the D is unclear. Germline-derived CDR1 and CDR2 are MRHNA and SNTAGT. Trimming stripped 2 bases from V and 5 bases from J, with 3 bases between. CDR3 length equals 11 residues. The CDR3 sequence: CASSDRYGYTF. The CDR3 coding sequence is TGTGCCAGCAGTGACCGGTATGGCTACACCTTC.

The chain carries TRBV18 and TRBJ1-1; D may be TRBD1 (5 bases). V was trimmed by 5 bases and J by 0 bases, leaving 10 bases between them. The germline V gene has CDR1 KGHSH and CDR2 LQKENI. The CDR3 contains 14 residues. Here the CDR3 DNA reads TGTGCCAGCTCATCCGGGACTATGAACACTGAAGCTTTCTTT. As protein: CASSSGTMNTEAFF.

DNA of the CDR3: TGTGCCAGCAGTTACCCCGGACAGCGGGGCTACACCTTC. Its translation: CASSYPGQRGYTF. The chain has TRBV6-5 and TRBJ1-2; a weak D match, TRBD1 (6 bases). Germline CDR1 is MNHEY and CDR2 is SVGAGI. Trimming removed 2 bases at V and 8 bases at J, with 12 bases between. CDR3 length: 13 residues.

The chain couples TRBV19 to TRBJ1-1, with a tentative D call TRBD1 (5 bases). This CDR3 spans 13 amino acids. Trimming removed 11 bases at V and 6 bases at J, with 19 bases between. Per the germline V gene, CDR1 is LNHDA and CDR2 is SQIVND (reference sequence). The CDR3 loop is CASGGRVGPEAFF. The CDR3 DNA follows: TGTGCCTCGGGGGGAAGGGTAGGTCCTGAAGCTTTCTTT.

The chain couples TRBV19 to TRBJ2-3, with D maybe TRBD2 (5 bases). Germline CDR1 LNHDA, CDR2 SQIVND (reference sequence). This CDR3 region has 14 residues. The V end lost 0 bases, the J end lost 5 bases, and 9 bases lay between the germline ends. The CDR3 DNA reads TGTGCCAGTAGTATAGACTTGAGGGTAGATACGCAGTATTTT. This encodes CASSIDLRVDTQYF.

The chain is built from TRBV6-4 and TRBJ2-2; 11 positions match TRBD2. Germline V lookup: CDR1 MRHNA, CDR2 SNTAGT. The length of the CDR3 is 14 residues. V was pared by 6 bases and J by 3 bases, with 0 bases of the junction left unmatched. CDR3 residues: CASRLAGDTGELFF. DNA for the CDR3: TGTGCCAGCAGACTAGCGGGAGACACCGGGGAGCTGTTTTTT.

The gene calls are TRBV2 and TRBJ1-6, with 7 positions matching TRBD1. Germline V gene lookup returns CDR1 SNHLY and CDR2 FYNNEI. V dropped 5 bases and J dropped 2; count of bases not matched to a gene: 6. This CDR3 spans 16 amino acids. The CDR3 DNA is TGTGCCAGCAGTCTCCTGCAGGGGGCCTATAATTCACCCCTCCACTTT. Amino acids: CASSLLQGAYNSPLHF.

V and J are TRBV3-1 (or the pseudogene TRBV3-2) and TRBJ2-1, with a possible D match to TRBD2 (6 bases). Germline V gene sequence: CDR1 LGHDT, CDR2 YNNKEL (reference sequence). V gave up 2 bases and J gave up 3 bases, with 8 bases separating them. This CDR3 comprises 14 residues. CDR3 nucleotide sequence: TGTGCCAGCAGCCAACGGACTAACTACAATGAGCAGTTCTTC. It translates to CASSQRTNYNEQFF.

This clone was seen a few times. Its ends do not fully match the called genes, so a read error is possible. The chain recombines TRBV11-3 with TRBJ2-2; a possible D gene is TRBD1 (6 bases). The length of the CDR3 is 14 residues. Germline V gives CDR1 SGHNT, CDR2 YENEEA. The CDR3 nucleotides are TGTGCCAGCAGCCCCACAGGGAACTCCGGGGAGCTGTTTTTT. It codes for CASSPTGNSGELFF.

The rearrangement joins TRBV5-4 to TRBJ1-2; D is undetermined. Trimming cost V 3 bases and J 4 bases, with 13 bases left between them. This CDR3 comprises 14 residues. Germline V gene sequence: CDR1 SGHNT, CDR2 YYREEE (reference sequence). The CDR3 reads CASSSANSFYGYTF. The DNA for the CDR3 is TGTGCCAGCAGCTCCGCTAACAGCTTCTATGGCTACACCTTC.

This clone was detected only once. The chain combines TRBV10-3 with TRBJ1-2, with TRBD1 matching 8 bases. CDR3 length: 14 amino acids. CDR1 and CDR2 (germline): ENHRY, SYGVKD. J gave up 4 bases and V 5 bases, and 6 bases lay outside the gene matches. The CDR3 DNA sequence: TGTGCCATCAGTCTGCAGGGGGCCAGCTATGGCTACACCTTC. Translating it yields CAISLQGASYGYTF.

V is TRBV15 and J is TRBJ2-5; tentative D call: TRBD1 (7 bases). V was pared by 3 bases and J by 4 bases, with 12 bases between. The CDR3 sequence is 14 residues long. Germline-derived CDR1 and CDR2 are LNHNV and YYDKDF (reference sequence). The CDR3 here is CATSREGARETQYF. The CDR3 region has the DNA TGTGCCACCAGCAGGGAGGGGGCACGAGAGACCCAGTACTTC.

The V and J genes are TRBV10-3 and TRBJ1-2, with D maybe TRBD1 (6 bases). CDR3 length: 15 residues. Trimming removed 3 bases from V and 6 bases from J, with 17 bases in between. CDR1 ENHRY and CDR2 SYGVKD come from the germline V gene. DNA of the CDR3: TGTGCCATCAGTGACTCGGGGGGCCAATTCCATGGCTACACCTTC. Translating it yields CAISDSGGQFHGYTF.

V usage is TRBV9 and J usage is TRBJ2-1; a possible D gene is TRBD1 (5 bases). V shed 4 bases and J shed 9 bases, with 14 bases lying between them. The germline CDR1 and CDR2 sequences are SGDLS and YYNGEE. There are 13 residues in the CDR3. For the CDR3, the DNA is TGTGCCAGCAGCCCCGGCCAGGGCGGTGAGCAGTTCTTC. Its protein product is CASSPGQGGEQFF.

The rearrangement uses TRBV5-6 and TRBJ2-4; 9 positions agree with TRBD2. The CDR3 loop spans 19 amino acids. Per the germline V gene, CDR1 is SGHDT and CDR2 is YYEEEE. After removal of 1 base from V and 2 bases from J, the junction contained 13 bases not matched to a gene. The CDR3 sequence: CASSLYGGRAFLSKNIQYF. The CDR3 DNA is TGTGCCAGCAGCTTGTATGGCGGGAGGGCCTTTCTGTCCAAAAACATTCAGTACTTC.

The rearrangement uses TRBV21-1 and TRBJ2-2; the D segment call TRBD1 is taken from the table without a DNA check. TRBV21-1 is marked as a pseudogene. This CDR3 has 15 amino acids. CDR3 amino acids: CASKGVDICSGELFF. In DNA form, the CDR3 reads TGTGCCAGTAAAGGGGTCGACATTTGTAGCGGGGAGCTGTTTTTT.

Only one count was recorded for this clone. The V call is TRBV4-1, the J call TRBJ2-7, with 9 positions matching TRBD1. CDR3 length: 16 amino acids. Germline V lookup: CDR1 MGHRA, CDR2 YSYEKL. V was pared by 1 base and J by 7 bases, with 11 bases of the junction left unmatched. CDR3 nucleotides: TGCGCCAGCAGCCAAGCTAACAGGGGGCTGGCGAGGGAGCAGTACTTC. This sequence encodes CASSQANRGLAREQYF.

J is TRBJ2-7 and V is TRBV7-2; the D is unclear. V lost 4 bases and J lost 4, with 11 bases in between. The CDR3 loop spans 13 amino acids. Germline-derived CDR1 and CDR2 are SGHTA and FQGNSA. CDR3 nucleotide sequence: TGTGCCAGCAGCTCGAAACTCTATTACGAGCAGTACTTC. It specifies CASSSKLYYEQYF.

V is TRBV7-9 and J is TRBJ1-5; D possibly corresponds to TRBD1 (5 bases). The V gene lost 3 bases and the J gene lost 5 bases, with 14 bases spanning the gap. Germline V gene lookup returns CDR1 SEHNR and CDR2 FQNEAQ (reference sequence). The CDR3 is 15 residues long. The CDR3 nucleotides are TGTGCCAGCAGCTTCGGGCCGTCCAGGGATCAGCCCCAGCATTTT. The encoded protein is CASSFGPSRDQPQHF.

J is TRBJ1-1 and V is TRBV13; D remains ambiguous. CDR1 and CDR2 from the germline V gene are PRHDT and FYEKMQ (reference sequence). V lost 9 bases to trimming and J lost 11 bases, with 22 bases between them. The CDR3 totals 13 residues. The CDR3 loop is CASWAGSPHGAFF. The CDR3 nucleotides read TGTGCCAGTTGGGCCGGGAGCCCGCACGGGGCTTTCTTT.

The genes are TRBV5-1 and TRBJ2-5, with 12 bases lining up with TRBD2. Trimming at V came to 4 bases and at J to 3 bases, leaving 10 bases not matched to a gene. Germline V CDR1 and CDR2: SGHRS, YFSETQ. This CDR3 spans 17 amino acids. The CDR3 is CASSTLLAGGSEETQYF. DNA of the CDR3: TGCGCCAGCAGCACCCTACTAGCGGGGGGCTCCGAAGAGACCCAGTACTTC.

This clone was detected only once. The chain has TRBV7-2 and TRBJ2-5, with 8 nucleotides matching TRBD2. Looked up from germline, CDR1 is SGHTA and CDR2 is FQGNSA. CDR3 length: 16 amino acids. V lost 1 base, J lost 5 bases, and 9 bases stayed unmatched. Here the CDR3 reads CASSLGSSGGLETQYF. The CDR3 DNA reads as TGTGCCAGCAGCTTAGGTTCGAGCGGGGGACTTGAGACCCAGTACTTC.

In the case of this clone: Other DNA sequences of this sample code for an identical CDR3. The chain employs TRBV5-1 and TRBJ1-4; 9 nucleotides match TRBD1. CDR1 and CDR2 (germline): SGHRS, YFSETQ. The CDR3 runs 14 residues. Trimming took 3 bases from V and 8 from J; bases not matched to a gene: 5. The DNA for the CDR3 is TGCGCCAGCAGCTGGACAGGGGCAGCGGAAAAACTGTTTTTT. Protein product: CASSWTGAAEKLFF. The whole variable domain, filled in from reference TRBV5-1 and TRBJ1-4, reads KAGVTQTPRYLIKTRGQQVTLSCSPISGHRSVSWYQQTPGQGLQFLFEYFSETQRNKGNFPGRFSGRQFSNSRSEMNVSTLELGDSALYLCASSWTGAAEKLFFGSGTQLSVL.

The genes are TRBV5-4 and TRBJ2-3; 11 bases match TRBD2. V was clipped by 4 bases and J by 1 base; unmatched bases: 2. Germline V CDR1 and CDR2: SGHNT, YYREEE (reference sequence). This CDR3 comprises 15 residues. The CDR3 region is CASSTSGGRTDTQYF. DNA of the CDR3: TGTGCCAGCAGCACTAGCGGGGGACGCACAGATACGCAGTATTTT.

This chain links TRBV5-6 with TRBJ1-2; D is possibly TRBD1 (6 bases). The germline V gene encodes CDR1 SGHDT and CDR2 YYEEEE. Trimming stripped 3 bases from V and 9 bases from J, with 18 bases between. The length of the CDR3 is 14 residues. The CDR3 loop reads CASSWTGTQGRYTF. CDR3 sequence (DNA): TGTGCCAGCAGCTGGACCGGGACACAAGGTCGCTACACCTTC.

The CDR3 loop is CASSRAGHTGELFF. In nucleotides, the CDR3 is TGTGCCAGCAGCAGGGCAGGGCACACCGGGGAGCTGTTTTTT. The chain uses TRBV5-5 and TRBJ2-2, with D perhaps TRBD1 (5 bases). In germline, CDR1 is SGHKS, CDR2 YYEKEE (reference sequence). This CDR3 has 14 amino acids. The V end was cut by 4 bases, the J end by 3 bases, with 10 bases between.

The chain combines TRBV25-1 with TRBJ1-3; D gene unclear. V was clipped by 7 bases and J by 0 bases, with 7 bases between them. This CDR3 has 13 residues. The germline V gene has CDR1 MGHDK and CDR2 SYGVNS. DNA of the CDR3: TGTGCCAGCATCGGGTTCTCTGGAAACACCATATATTTT. The encoded protein is CASIGFSGNTIYF.

V gene TRBV5-1 combines with J gene TRBJ1-6; tentative D call: TRBD1 (6 bases). V was trimmed by 4 bases and J by 7 bases, leaving 15 bases between them. This CDR3 is 15 amino acids long. The germline V gene encodes CDR1 SGHRS and CDR2 YFSETQ. The CDR3, as DNA: TGCGCCAGCAGCGGTACCGGACAGATGAATTCACCCCTCCACTTT. Its translation: CASSGTGQMNSPLHF.

J is TRBJ2-7 and V is TRBV6-1; D unresolved. From germline, CDR1 is MNHNS and CDR2 SASEGT. Trimming shortened V by 2 bases and J by 3 bases, and 5 bases separated the two germline ends. This CDR3 has 12 residues. CDR3 protein: CASSETGYEQYF. DNA for the CDR3: TGTGCCAGCAGTGAAACCGGCTACGAGCAGTACTTC.